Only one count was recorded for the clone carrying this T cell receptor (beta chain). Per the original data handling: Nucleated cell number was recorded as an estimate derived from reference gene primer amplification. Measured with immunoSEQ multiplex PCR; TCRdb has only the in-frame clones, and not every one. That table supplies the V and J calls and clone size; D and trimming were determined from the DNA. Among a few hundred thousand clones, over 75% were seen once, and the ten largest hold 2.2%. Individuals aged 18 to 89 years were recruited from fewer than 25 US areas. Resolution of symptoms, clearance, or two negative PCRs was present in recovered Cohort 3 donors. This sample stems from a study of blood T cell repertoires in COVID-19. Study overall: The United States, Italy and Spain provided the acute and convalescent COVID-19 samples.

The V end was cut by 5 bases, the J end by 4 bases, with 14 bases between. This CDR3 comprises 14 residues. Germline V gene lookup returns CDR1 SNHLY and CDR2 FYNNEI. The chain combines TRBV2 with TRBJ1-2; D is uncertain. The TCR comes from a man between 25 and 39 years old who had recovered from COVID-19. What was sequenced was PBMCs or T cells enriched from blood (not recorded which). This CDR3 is CASSRGGSSYGYTF. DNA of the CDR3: TGTGCCAGCAGTCGAGGTGGGTCCAGCTATGGCTACACCTTC.